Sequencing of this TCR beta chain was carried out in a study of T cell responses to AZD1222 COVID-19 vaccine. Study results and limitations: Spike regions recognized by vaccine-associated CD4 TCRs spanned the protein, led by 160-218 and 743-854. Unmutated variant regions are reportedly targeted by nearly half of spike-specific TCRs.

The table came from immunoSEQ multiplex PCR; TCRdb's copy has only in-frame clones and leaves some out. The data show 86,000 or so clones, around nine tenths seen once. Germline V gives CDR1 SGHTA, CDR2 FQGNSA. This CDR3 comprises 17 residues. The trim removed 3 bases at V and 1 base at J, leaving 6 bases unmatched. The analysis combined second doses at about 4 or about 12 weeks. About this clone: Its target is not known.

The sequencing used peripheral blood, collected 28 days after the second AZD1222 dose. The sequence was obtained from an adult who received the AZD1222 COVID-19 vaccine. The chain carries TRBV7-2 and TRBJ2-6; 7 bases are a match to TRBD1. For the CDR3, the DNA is TGTGCCAGCAGCTTGACAGGGCTAACTTCTGGGGCCAACGTCCTGACTTTC. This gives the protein CASSLTGLTSGANVLTF.